This T cell receptor (beta chain) comes out of a study of blood T cell repertoires in COVID-19. Study as a whole: Material from acute and convalescent COVID-19 was sourced from the United States, Italy and Spain.

Germline CDR1 reads KGHDR; CDR2 reads SFDVKD. The V and J ends lost 7 bases and 6 bases, in that order; junction bases with no gene match: 7. This CDR3 comprises 14 residues. The repertoire was sequenced with immunoSEQ multiplex PCR; TCRdb's copy has only in-frame clones and lacks some. This sample has 300,000 to 450,000 clones; almost 90% occur once, and the top ten carry approximately 0.93%. Participants' own reports of clinical history determined their cohort assignment. Sequencing was performed on PBMCs or T cells enriched from blood (not recorded which). The sequence derives from a woman younger than 45 who had been exposed to COVID-19. The rearrangement joins TRBV24-1 to TRBJ2-3; 9 positions match TRBD1. The CDR3 DNA reads as TGTGCCACCAGGGAACAGGGGGCGAGGGATACGCAGTATTTT. It encodes CATREQGARDTQYF.